This T cell receptor (beta chain) was obtained from a study of blood T cell repertoires in COVID-19. As for the study in general: The study drew acute and convalescent COVID-19 samples from the United States, Italy and Spain. Nucleic acid was either cDNA or gDNA, and it came from T cells, B-cell-depleted T cells, or PBMCs.

In the original processing: Estimated nucleated cell counts came from reference gene primer amplification. Method: immunoSEQ multiplex PCR; TCRdb's copy keeps in-frame clones and lacks some. From that table come the V and J calls and clone size; the DNA was used to work out D and trimming. The sample records approximately 260,000 clones, nearly 90% being singletons. Germline values: CDR1 LGHNA, CDR2 YSLEER. The V and J ends lost 3 bases and 4 bases, in that order; junction bases with no gene match: 6. The CDR3 is 16 amino acids. The V and J genes are TRBV4-3 and TRBJ2-1; TRBD2 matches at 10 bases. The sequencing input was peripheral blood. The origin of this receptor is a woman aged 55-75 years with COVID-19, enrolled during active disease. Written as DNA, the CDR3 is TGCGCCAGCAGCCAGAGGACTAGCGGATTGTACAATGAGCAGTTCTTC. Translation: CASSQRTSGLYNEQFF.